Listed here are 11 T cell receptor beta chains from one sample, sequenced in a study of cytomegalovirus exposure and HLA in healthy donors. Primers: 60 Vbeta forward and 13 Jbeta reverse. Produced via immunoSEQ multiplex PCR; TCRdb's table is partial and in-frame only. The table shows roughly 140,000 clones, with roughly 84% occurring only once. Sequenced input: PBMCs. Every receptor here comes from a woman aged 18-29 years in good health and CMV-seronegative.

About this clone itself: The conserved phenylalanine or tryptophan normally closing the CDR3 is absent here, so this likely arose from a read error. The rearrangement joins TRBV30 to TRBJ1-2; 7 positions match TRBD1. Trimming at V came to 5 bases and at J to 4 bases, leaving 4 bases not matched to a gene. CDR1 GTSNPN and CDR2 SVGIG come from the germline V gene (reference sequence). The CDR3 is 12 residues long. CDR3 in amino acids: CAWGDSSYGYTS. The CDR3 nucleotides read TGTGCCTGGGGGGACAGCTCCTATGGCTACACCTCC.

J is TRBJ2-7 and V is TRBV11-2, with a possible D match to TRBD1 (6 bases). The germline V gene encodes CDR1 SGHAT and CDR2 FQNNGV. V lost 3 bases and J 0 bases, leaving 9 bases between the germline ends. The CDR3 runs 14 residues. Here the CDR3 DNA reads TGTGCCAGCAGCTTGTTGGGACACTCCTACGAGCAGTACTTC. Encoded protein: CASSLLGHSYEQYF.

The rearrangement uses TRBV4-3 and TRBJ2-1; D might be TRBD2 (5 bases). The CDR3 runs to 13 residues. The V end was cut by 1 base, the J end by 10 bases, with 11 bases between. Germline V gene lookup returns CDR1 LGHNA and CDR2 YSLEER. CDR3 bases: TGCGCCAGCAGCCAAGGGGAAGGCGGGGAGCAGTTCTTC. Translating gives CASSQGEGGEQFF.

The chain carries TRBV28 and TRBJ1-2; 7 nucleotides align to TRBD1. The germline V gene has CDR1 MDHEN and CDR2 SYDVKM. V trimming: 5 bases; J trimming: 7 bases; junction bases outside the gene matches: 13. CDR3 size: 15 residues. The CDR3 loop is CASSRISGGLVGYTF. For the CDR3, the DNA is TGTGCCAGCAGTAGAATCTCAGGGGGATTGGTTGGCTACACCTTC.

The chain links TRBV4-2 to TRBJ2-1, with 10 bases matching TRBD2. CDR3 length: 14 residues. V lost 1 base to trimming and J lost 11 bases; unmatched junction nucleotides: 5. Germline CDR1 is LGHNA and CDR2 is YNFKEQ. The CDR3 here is CASSQGTSGIQQFF. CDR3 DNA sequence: TGTGCCAGCAGCCAAGGGACTAGCGGAATACAGCAGTTCTTC.

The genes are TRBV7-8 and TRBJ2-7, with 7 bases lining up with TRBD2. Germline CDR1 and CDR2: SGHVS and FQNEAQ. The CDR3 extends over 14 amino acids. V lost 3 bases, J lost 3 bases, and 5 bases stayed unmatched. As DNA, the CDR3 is TGTGCCAGCAGCTTGGGAGGGGTAGACTACGAGCAGTACTTC. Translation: CASSLGGVDYEQYF.

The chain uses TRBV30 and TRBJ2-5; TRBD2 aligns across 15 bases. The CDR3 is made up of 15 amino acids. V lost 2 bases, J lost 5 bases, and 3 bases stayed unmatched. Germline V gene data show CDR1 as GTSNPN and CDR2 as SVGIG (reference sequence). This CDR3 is CAWSPGTSGRETQYF. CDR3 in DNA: TGTGCCTGGAGTCCCGGGACTAGCGGGAGGGAGACCCAGTACTTC.

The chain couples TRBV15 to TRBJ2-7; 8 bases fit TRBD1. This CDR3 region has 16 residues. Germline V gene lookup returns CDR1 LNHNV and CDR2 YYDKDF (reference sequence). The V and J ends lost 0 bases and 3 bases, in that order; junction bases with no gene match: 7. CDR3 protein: CATSRDGGTGGYEQYF. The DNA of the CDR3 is TGTGCCACCAGCAGAGATGGGGGTACAGGGGGCTACGAGCAGTACTTC.

CDR3 sequence: CASSPGGGDLQETQYF. The CDR3 region has the DNA TGTGCCAGCAGTCCGGGAGGGGGAGACCTTCAAGAGACCCAGTACTTC. The rearrangement links TRBV2 to TRBJ2-5, with 8 bases lining up with TRBD2. V lost 5 bases, J lost 2 bases, and 10 bases stayed unmatched. The germline V gene encodes CDR1 SNHLY and CDR2 FYNNEI. The CDR3 length is 16 residues. Looking up the rest from reference TRBV2 and TRBJ2-5 gives the full variable domain: EPEVTQTPSHQVTQMGQEVILRCVPISNHLYFYWYRQILGQKVEFLVSFYNNEISEKSEIFDDQFSVERPDGSNFTLKIRSTKLEDSAMYFCASSPGGGDLQETQYFGPGTRLLVL.

CDR3 protein: CASSFGLGVGQPQHF. The CDR3 DNA reads as TGTGCCAGCAGCTTTGGGCTGGGCGTAGGTCAGCCCCAGCATTTT. V is TRBV7-8 and J is TRBJ1-5; no reliable D call. Trimming left V 3 bases short and J 6 bases short, with 15 bases between. CDR3 length equals 15 residues. Germline values: CDR1 SGHVS, CDR2 FQNEAQ.

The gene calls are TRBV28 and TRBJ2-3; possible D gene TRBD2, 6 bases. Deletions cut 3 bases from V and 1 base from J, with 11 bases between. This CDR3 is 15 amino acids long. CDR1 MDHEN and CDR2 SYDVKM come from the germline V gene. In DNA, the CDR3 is TGTGCCAGCAGTTTCCGGGGACTCGGCACAGATACGCAGTATTTT. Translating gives CASSFRGLGTDTQYF.